This TCR beta chain was captured by sequencing in a study of identifying expanded T cells in peripheral blood. Healthy donors had no documented immune events, such as infections, while sampled. V shed 5 bases, J shed 6 bases, and the junction held 6 bases outside the gene matches. The CDR3 has 15 residues. Germline values: CDR1 SGHTA, CDR2 FQGTGA. Profiling relied on immunoSEQ multiplex PCR, and the TCRdb table lists in-frame clones only, not all of them. The sample has approximately 50,000 clones; less than 85% are singletons. This clone was seen only a few times. The sequenced material came from blood. The V and J genes are TRBV7-3 and TRBJ2-1; 11 bases are shared with TRBD1. This sequence originates from a person aged 18 to 75 in good health. The CDR3 reads CASSLSDRGLNEQFF. CDR3 DNA: TGTGCCAGCAGCCTATCGGACAGGGGGCTCAATGAGCAGTTCTTC.